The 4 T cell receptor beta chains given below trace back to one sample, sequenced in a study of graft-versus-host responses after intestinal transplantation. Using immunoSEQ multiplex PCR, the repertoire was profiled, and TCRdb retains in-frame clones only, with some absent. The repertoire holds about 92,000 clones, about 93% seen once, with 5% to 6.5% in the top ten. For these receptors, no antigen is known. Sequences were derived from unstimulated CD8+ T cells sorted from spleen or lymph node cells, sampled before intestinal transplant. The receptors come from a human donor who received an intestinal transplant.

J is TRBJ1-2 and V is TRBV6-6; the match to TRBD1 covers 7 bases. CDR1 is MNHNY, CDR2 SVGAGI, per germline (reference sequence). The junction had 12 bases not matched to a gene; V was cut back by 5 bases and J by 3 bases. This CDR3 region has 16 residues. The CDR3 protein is CASSRGEGAGDYGYTF. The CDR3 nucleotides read TGTGCCAGCAGTAGGGGAGAGGGGGCGGGGGACTATGGCTACACCTTC.

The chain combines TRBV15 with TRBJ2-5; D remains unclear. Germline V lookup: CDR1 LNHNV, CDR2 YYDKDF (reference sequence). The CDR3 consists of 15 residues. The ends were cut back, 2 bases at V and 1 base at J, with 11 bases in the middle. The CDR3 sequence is CATSRPDGRQETQYF. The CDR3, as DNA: TGTGCCACCAGCAGACCAGACGGACGCCAAGAGACCCAGTACTTC. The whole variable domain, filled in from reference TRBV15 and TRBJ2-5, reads DAMVIQNPRYQVTQFGKPVTLSCSQTLNHNVMYWYQQKSSQAPKLLFHYYDKDFNNEADTPDNFQSRRPNTSFCFLDIRSPGLGDTAMYLCATSRPDGRQETQYFGPGTRLLVL.

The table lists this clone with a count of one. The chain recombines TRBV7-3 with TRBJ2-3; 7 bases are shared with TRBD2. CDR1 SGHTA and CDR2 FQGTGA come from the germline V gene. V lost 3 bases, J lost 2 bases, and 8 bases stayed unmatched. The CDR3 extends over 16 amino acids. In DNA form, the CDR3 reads TGTGCCAGCAGCTTCGGCGGGAGCGGCGACACAGATACGCAGTATTTT. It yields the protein CASSFGGSGDTDTQYF.

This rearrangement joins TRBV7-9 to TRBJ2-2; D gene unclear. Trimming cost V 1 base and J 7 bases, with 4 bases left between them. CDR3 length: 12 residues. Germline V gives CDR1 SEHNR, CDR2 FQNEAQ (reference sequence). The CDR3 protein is CASSLVYGELFF. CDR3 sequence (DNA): TGTGCCAGCAGCTTAGTTTACGGGGAGCTGTTTTTT.